These 21 T cell receptor beta chains were sequenced from one sample in a study of cytotoxic CD8 clonotypes in ibrutinib-treated CLL. Clones were sequenced by immunoSEQ multiplex PCR, and TCRdb holds only the in-frame ones, with some missing. The data contain approximately 190,000 clones, around 75% of them singletons. Sequences were derived from PBMCs, sampled after 12 months of ibrutinib treatment. The source of these receptors is a human donor with chronic lymphocytic leukemia.

V and J are TRBV5-1 and TRBJ2-5, with D perhaps TRBD1 (6 bases). The CDR3 sequence is 14 residues long. Trimming shortened V by 4 bases and J by 4 bases, and 14 bases separated the two germline ends. Germline-derived CDR1 and CDR2 are SGHRS and YFSETQ. CDR3 DNA sequence: TGCGCCAGCAGCATAACAGGGCTAGCAGAGACCCAGTACTTC. Amino acids: CASSITGLAETQYF. Full variable domain (missing parts from reference TRBV5-1 and TRBJ2-5): KAGVTQTPRYLIKTRGQQVTLSCSPISGHRSVSWYQQTPGQGLQFLFEYFSETQRNKGNFPGRFSGRQFSNSRSEMNVSTLELGDSALYLCASSITGLAETQYFGPGTRLLVL.

In DNA, the CDR3 is TGTGCCAGCACCAAAACCCAGGGGCGTTCACCCCTCCACTTT. Encoded protein: CASTKTQGRSPLHF. The rearrangement uses TRBV7-8 and TRBJ1-6; a weak D match, TRBD1 (6 bases). Germline loops: CDR1 SGHVS, CDR2 FQNEAQ. Deletions cut 7 bases from V and 9 bases from J, with 16 bases between. The CDR3 has 14 residues.

The V and J genes are TRBV7-3 and TRBJ2-2; D is unresolved. Germline V gives CDR1 SGHTA, CDR2 FQGTGA. Trimming removed 5 bases from V and 0 bases from J, with 7 bases in between. The CDR3 loop spans 14 amino acids. The CDR3 DNA reads TGTGCCAGCAGCGATGGGTCGAACACCGGGGAGCTGTTTTTT. Protein sequence: CASSDGSNTGELFF. Supplemented by reference TRBV7-3 and TRBJ2-2, the full variable domain reads GAGVSQTPSNKVTEKGKYVELRCDPISGHTALYWYRQSLGQGPEFLIYFQGTGAADDSGLPNDRFFAVRPEGSVSTLKIQRTERGDSAVYLCASSDGSNTGELFFGEGSRLTVL.

This clone showed up just a few times. The chain couples TRBV19 to TRBJ2-3; TRBD2 aligns across 16 bases. The CDR3 is made up of 17 amino acids. CDR1 LNHDA and CDR2 SQIVND come from the germline V gene (reference sequence). With V trimmed by 3 bases and J by 2 bases, 2 bases remained unmatched. CDR3 protein: CASSIGTSGRATDTQYF. The DNA of the CDR3 is TGTGCCAGTAGTATCGGGACTAGCGGGAGGGCCACAGATACGCAGTATTTT.

Points on this clone: The junction departs from the called germline gene at one end, perhaps through a read error. The chain employs TRBV6-5 and TRBJ2-1; 8 bases are shared with TRBD1. Germline-derived CDR1 and CDR2 are MNHEY and SVGAGI. This CDR3 spans 14 amino acids. CDR3 residues: CASSYGGRPGQVIF. DNA for the CDR3: TGTGCCAGCAGTTACGGGGGACGACCGGGACAGGTTATCTTC.

This clone has only one observation. This rearrangement joins TRBV27 to TRBJ1-5; D is possibly TRBD1 (6 bases). The CDR3 is 15 residues long. Germline V gene data show CDR1 as MNHEY and CDR2 as SMNVEV (reference sequence). V was shortened by 2 bases and J by 2 bases, with 10 bases between the two germline ends. CDR3 DNA sequence: TGTGCCAGCAGTTTAGGGGGCAGGGGCAATCAGCCCCAGCATTTT. It encodes CASSLGGRGNQPQHF.

J is TRBJ1-1 and V is TRBV18; tentatively, D is TRBD1 (5 bases). CDR1 and CDR2 (germline): KGHSH, LQKENI. V lost 3 bases, J lost 3 bases, and 8 bases lay in between. The CDR3 extends over 13 amino acids. The DNA of the CDR3 is TGTGCCAGCTCACCGGGGGGGGACACTGAAGCTTTCTTT. Translation gives CASSPGGDTEAFF.

The rearrangement joins TRBV13 to TRBJ2-1, with TRBD1 matching 8 bases. Germline CDR1 and CDR2: PRHDT and FYEKMQ (reference sequence). The CDR3 spans 15 residues. V was clipped by 7 bases and J by 8 bases; unmatched bases: 13. DNA of the CDR3: TGTGCCAGCACAAAGGACAGGGAAGGGCTCGATGAGCAGTTCTTC. Its protein product is CASTKDREGLDEQFF.

The V and J genes are TRBV2 and TRBJ2-7; TRBD2 matches at 10 bases. The CDR3 is made up of 14 amino acids. Trimming removed 6 bases from V and 3 bases from J; junction bases left unmatched: 5. Germline CDR1 SNHLY, CDR2 FYNNEI. CDR3 DNA: TGTGCCAGCAGCTCTAGCGGGGGTAGCTACGAGCAGTACTTC. Translating gives CASSSSGGSYEQYF.

The chain is built from TRBV28 and TRBJ1-4; unclear D gene. Germline V gives CDR1 MDHEN, CDR2 SYDVKM. V lost 4 bases and J lost 7, with 7 bases in between. This CDR3 comprises 12 residues. The chain's CDR3 is CASSYGGEKLFF. The CDR3 region has the DNA TGTGCCAGCAGTTATGGCGGTGAAAAACTGTTTTTT.

This clone has at least ten counts. The chain is built from TRBV14 and TRBJ2-1, with 7 bases aligning to TRBD2. CDR3 length equals 13 residues. V dropped 6 bases and J dropped 10; count of bases not matched to a gene: 9. Germline CDR1 SGHDN, CDR2 FVKESK. The CDR3 DNA is TGTGCCAGCAGTCCCGGACTAGGAAGGGAGCAGTTCTTC. As protein: CASSPGLGREQFF.

V and J are TRBV7-9 and TRBJ1-4; 7 bases agree with TRBD1. Per the germline V gene, CDR1 is SEHNR and CDR2 is FQNEAQ (reference sequence). V lost 6 bases, J lost 0 bases, and 4 bases stayed unmatched. The CDR3 contains 15 residues. The CDR3 DNA reads TGTGCCAGCAGTTTACAGGGGTCAACTAATGAAAAACTGTTTTTT. Protein product: CASSLQGSTNEKLFF.

This clone was found many times. The rearrangement links TRBV5-1 to TRBJ1-6, with TRBD1 matching 8 bases. CDR1 and CDR2 from the germline V gene are SGHRS and YFSETQ. This CDR3 has 14 residues. Trimming cost V 4 bases and J 8 bases; bases outside gene matches: 5. In DNA form, the CDR3 reads TGCGCCAGCAGCCTGGGACAGGAGTATTCACCCCTCCACTTT. Its translation is CASSLGQEYSPLHF.

V is TRBV27 and J is TRBJ2-2; no definite D call. Looked up from germline, CDR1 is MNHEY and CDR2 is SMNVEV (reference sequence). The CDR3 length is 15 residues. Trimming cost V 5 bases and J 2 bases, with 12 bases left between them. The DNA for the CDR3 is TGTGCCAGCAGTCCCCGACGGGTCAACACCGGGGAGCTGTTTTTT. Protein: CASSPRRVNTGELFF.

This clone was recorded once. This chain joins TRBV4-3 and TRBJ2-1; 9 bases line up with TRBD2. J lost 3 bases, V lost 4 bases, and 7 bases had no gene match. Looked up from germline, CDR1 is LGHNA and CDR2 is YSLEER. There are 16 residues in the CDR3. The CDR3 DNA follows: TGCGCCAGCAGCCGTTGGAGTAGCGGGAGCTACAATGAGCAGTTCTTC. Protein: CASSRWSSGSYNEQFF.

This chain joins TRBV4-1 and TRBJ2-2; D is tentatively TRBD1 or TRBD2 (5 bases each). The V gene lost 3 bases and the J gene lost 7 bases, with 18 bases spanning the gap. CDR1 MGHRA and CDR2 YSYEKL come from the germline V gene. The CDR3 loop spans 16 amino acids. The CDR3 DNA reads TGCGCCAGCAGCCACTTACCGGGACCCAAGGGCGGGGAGCTGTTTTTT. This translates into CASSHLPGPKGGELFF.

J is TRBJ1-4 and V is TRBV30; 7 bases are a match to TRBD1. CDR3 length: 17 amino acids. Per germline, CDR1 GTSNPN and CDR2 SVGIG (reference sequence). Trimming removed 2 bases from V and 0 bases from J; junction bases left unmatched: 9. CDR3 sequence (DNA): TGTGCCTGGAGTCGAGCAGGGGGTATTACAACTAATGAAAAACTGTTTTTT. Its protein product is CAWSRAGGITTNEKLFF.

V gene TRBV27 combines with J gene TRBJ1-3, with D tentatively TRBD1 (6 bases). The V end lost 6 bases, the J end lost 3 bases, and 15 bases lay between the germline ends. Germline V gives CDR1 MNHEY, CDR2 SMNVEV (reference sequence). The CDR3 runs to 15 residues. CDR3 residues: CASRSAGVRGNTIYF. For the CDR3, the DNA is TGTGCCAGCAGGTCGGCAGGGGTGCGTGGAAACACCATATATTTT.

The chain carries TRBV6-6 and TRBJ1-4; the D is unclear. Trimming removed 7 bases at V and 0 bases at J, with 6 bases between. Germline V CDR1 and CDR2: MNHNY, SVGAGI (reference sequence). This CDR3 comprises 13 residues. The chain's CDR3 is CASTLSTNEKLFF. The CDR3 bases are TGTGCCAGCACCCTCTCAACTAATGAAAAACTGTTTTTT.

This clone was observed a handful of times. The chain links TRBV7-6 to TRBJ2-2, with D unresolved. This CDR3 is 15 amino acids long. The germline gives CDR1 SGHVS, CDR2 FNYEAQ. Trimming left V 6 bases short and J 4 bases short, with 15 bases between. CDR3 amino acids: CASSPQRMVTGELFF. Here the CDR3 DNA reads TGTGCCAGCAGTCCCCAGCGTATGGTCACCGGGGAGCTGTTTTTT.

The CDR3 nucleotides read TGTGCCAGCAGCGAGAACAGGCTAAGTAACACTGAAGCTTTCTTT. It is translated as CASSENRLSNTEAFF. This sequence joins TRBV5-6 and TRBJ1-1, with D tentatively TRBD1 (5 bases). The germline V gene encodes CDR1 SGHDT and CDR2 YYEEEE. This CDR3 is built from 15 residues. V was clipped by 4 bases and J by 2 bases, with 15 bases between them.